These 17 T cell receptor beta chains were sequenced from one sample in a study of OX40 agonist ivuxolimab in advanced cancers. Clones were read by immunoSEQ multiplex PCR, and TCRdb kept only the in-frame ones, dropping some. The data show about 83,000 clones, with roughly 87% seen just once and roughly 0.66% held by the top ten. The sequences come from CD4+ or CD8+ T cells sorted from blood, collected in a trial of the OX40 agonist ivuxolimab. Receptor source: an adult with an advanced solid tumor such as melanoma, head and neck, liver or kidney cancer.

The V gene is TRBV7-3, the J gene TRBJ2-2, with TRBD1 identical over 10 bases. This CDR3 spans 15 amino acids. Looked up from germline, CDR1 is SGHTA and CDR2 is FQGTGA. Losses at the gene ends were 4 bases for V and 5 bases for J; bases not matched to a gene: 4. CDR3 bases: TGTGCCAGCAGCTCCGGACAGGGGGGAACCGGGGAGCTGTTTTTT. It encodes CASSSGQGGTGELFF. The complete variable domain, with remaining parts taken from reference TRBV7-3 and TRBJ2-2, reads GAGVSQTPSNKVTEKGKYVELRCDPISGHTALYWYRQSLGQGPEFLIYFQGTGAADDSGLPNDRFFAVRPEGSVSTLKIQRTERGDSAVYLCASSSGQGGTGELFFGEGSRLTVL.

The rearrangement joins TRBV4-3 to TRBJ2-5, with 10 nucleotides matching TRBD2. The V gene end was trimmed by 2 bases and the J gene end by 6 bases; junction bases not matched to a gene: 9. The germline gives CDR1 LGHNA, CDR2 YSLEER. This CDR3 contains 16 residues. The CDR3 loop is CASSQSAGGPLQTQYF. In DNA, the CDR3 is TGCGCCAGCAGCCAATCAGCGGGGGGGCCTTTGCAGACCCAGTACTTC.

This clone was picked up a small number of times. The V and J genes are TRBV5-1 and TRBJ1-4; 9 bases agree with TRBD1. V lost 4 bases and J lost 7; bases outside the gene matches: 8. The CDR3 totals 15 residues. Germline CDR1 and CDR2: SGHRS and YFSETQ. CDR3 nucleotides: TGCGCCAGCAGCCGGACAGGGGCCCTCAGTGAAAAACTGTTTTTT. It encodes CASSRTGALSEKLFF.

This clone ranks as medium-sized (0.01 to 0.1%). The chain combines TRBV7-3 with TRBJ1-1; D remains unclear. The CDR3 sequence is 17 residues long. V was clipped by 1 base and J by 0 bases, with 15 bases between them. Germline CDR1 is SGHTA and CDR2 is FQGTGA. The CDR3 DNA sequence: TGTGCCAGCAGCTTAATGGCGGCAGGAGAGATGAACACTGAAGCTTTCTTT. Its translation: CASSLMAAGEMNTEAFF.

The V gene is TRBV5-1, the J gene TRBJ2-1; 10 bases align to TRBD2. Germline CDR1 reads SGHRS; CDR2 reads YFSETQ. V lost 0 bases and J lost 6; bases outside the gene matches: 3. The CDR3 consists of 15 residues. The CDR3 sequence is CASSLDLAGVNEQFF. The CDR3 coding sequence is TGCGCCAGCAGCTTGGACCTAGCGGGGGTCAATGAGCAGTTCTTC.

The J gene is TRBJ1-1, the V gene TRBV19, with D possibly being TRBD1 (5 bases). CDR1 and CDR2 (germline): LNHDA, SQIVND (reference sequence). Trimming shortened V by 8 bases and J by 0 bases, and 16 bases separated the two germline ends. The CDR3 extends over 15 amino acids. The CDR3 region has the DNA TGTGCCAGTGGGCGGCCCGGGACTTTGAACACTGAAGCTTTCTTT. Protein product: CASGRPGTLNTEAFF.

This chain uses TRBV6-5 with TRBJ1-1, with no clear D. CDR1 is MNHEY, CDR2 SVGAGI, per germline. There are 14 residues in the CDR3. The V end was cut by 2 bases, the J end by 1 base, with 8 bases between. The CDR3 DNA is TGTGCCAGCAGTTACGGGGATCAGAACACTGAAGCTTTCTTT. It is translated as CASSYGDQNTEAFF.

The rearrangement joins TRBV5-1 to TRBJ1-2; weak D call: TRBD1 (6 bases). Germline V CDR1 and CDR2: SGHRS, YFSETQ. This CDR3 is built from 11 residues. The germline V and J ends were trimmed by 2 bases and 8 bases, with 7 bases remaining between them. The CDR3 DNA reads as TGCGCCAGCAGCTTTGGGACAGGCTACACCTTC. Its translation is CASSFGTGYTF.

This sequence joins TRBV6-6 and TRBJ2-2; D remains ambiguous. Germline-derived CDR1 and CDR2 are MNHNY and SVGAGI (reference sequence). Trimming stripped 8 bases from V and 7 bases from J, with 11 bases between. CDR3 length: 12 amino acids. CDR3 bases: TGTGCCAGCCACATTGCCGGCGGGGAGCTGTTTTTT. The encoded protein is CASHIAGGELFF.

This clone was counted once. The chain joins TRBV6-1 to TRBJ1-6; TRBD1 matches 7 bases. The length of the CDR3 is 14 residues. Germline loops: CDR1 MNHNS, CDR2 SASEGT. V was pared by 6 bases and J by 8 bases, with 7 bases of the junction left unmatched. CDR3 coding DNA: TGTGCCAGCAGCAGACAGGGATCGGATTCACCCCTCCACTTT. Translated, it gives CASSRQGSDSPLHF.

A few counts support this clone. The J gene is TRBJ1-4, the V gene TRBV30; TRBD1 might be the D (5 bases). The CDR3 covers 15 residues. CDR1 GTSNPN and CDR2 SVGIG come from the germline V gene (reference sequence). Trimming stripped 0 bases from V and 3 bases from J, with 11 bases between. CDR3: CAWSVMGDSNEKLFF. Written as DNA, the CDR3 is TGTGCCTGGAGTGTGATGGGGGATTCTAATGAAAAACTGTTTTTT.

This chain joins TRBV18 and TRBJ2-7; D uncertain. V was pared by 3 bases and J by 2 bases, with 11 bases between. The CDR3 has 14 residues. Germline V lookup: CDR1 KGHSH, CDR2 LQKENI. The CDR3 is CASSPPGGAYEQYF. The CDR3 DNA follows: TGTGCCAGCTCACCCCCCGGCGGAGCCTACGAGCAGTACTTC.

V gene TRBV2 combines with J gene TRBJ2-1; D gene ambiguous. Trimming shortened V by 7 bases and J by 5 bases, and 12 bases separated the two germline ends. This CDR3 has 13 residues. From germline, CDR1 is SNHLY and CDR2 FYNNEI. CDR3 nucleotide sequence: TGTGCCAGCACACCTCTTCCTAACAATGAGCAGTTCTTC. Translating it yields CASTPLPNNEQFF.

This sequence joins TRBV27 and TRBJ1-4; perhaps TRBD1 as D (6 bases). Between the trimmed V and J ends, which lost 6 bases and 0 bases, there was a span of 20 bases. The CDR3 loop spans 18 amino acids. Germline V CDR1 and CDR2: MNHEY, SMNVEV (reference sequence). In nucleotides, the CDR3 is TGTGCCAGCAGCGAATCACAGGGATTTTGGGCAACTAATGAAAAACTGTTTTTT. Protein product: CASSESQGFWATNEKLFF.

The chain recombines TRBV5-1 with TRBJ2-3; TRBD2 aligns across 8 bases. The V gene's germline CDR1 is SGHRS and CDR2 YFSETQ. The ends lost 0 bases at V and 2 bases at J; junction bases unmatched: 8. The CDR3 totals 17 residues. This CDR3 is CASSLGTAGDYTDTQYF. The CDR3 DNA sequence: TGCGCCAGCAGCTTGGGTACAGCGGGGGACTACACAGATACGCAGTATTTT.

This rearrangement joins TRBV6-9 to TRBJ2-7, with a weak D call TRBD1 (7 bases). The germline V gene encodes CDR1 MNHGY and CDR2 SVAAGI. The CDR3 has 14 amino acids. The V gene lost 6 bases and the J gene lost 3 bases, with 15 bases spanning the gap. CDR3 protein: CASRRGQGGYEQYF. The DNA of the CDR3 is TGTGCCAGCAGACGGGGGCAGGGGGGCTACGAGCAGTACTTC.

The rearrangement links TRBV5-8 to TRBJ2-3, with D possibly matching TRBD1 (5 bases). Germline loops: CDR1 SGHTS, CDR2 YDEGEE. V was pared by 0 bases and J by 5 bases, with 16 bases between. The CDR3 is 16 amino acids. CDR3 in amino acids: CASSLGAGLIQDTQYF. For the CDR3, the DNA is TGTGCCAGCAGCTTGGGTGCAGGGCTGATTCAAGATACGCAGTATTTT.